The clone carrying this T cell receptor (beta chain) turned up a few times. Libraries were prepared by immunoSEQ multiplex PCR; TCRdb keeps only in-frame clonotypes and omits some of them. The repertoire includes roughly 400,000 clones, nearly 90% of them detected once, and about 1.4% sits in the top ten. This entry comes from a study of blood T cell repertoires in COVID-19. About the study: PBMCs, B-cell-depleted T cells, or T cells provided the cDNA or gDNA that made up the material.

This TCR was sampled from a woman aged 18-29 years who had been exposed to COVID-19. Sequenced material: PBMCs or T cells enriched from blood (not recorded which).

Here the CDR3 reads CASTLTSGDTYEQYF. CDR3 sequence (DNA): TGTGCCAGCACCCTGACTAGCGGGGATACCTACGAGCAGTACTTC. The chain has TRBV3-1 (or the pseudogene TRBV3-2) and TRBJ2-7; 11 bases map to TRBD2. The CDR3 spans 15 residues. CDR1 and CDR2 (germline): LGHDT, YNNKEL (reference sequence). V trimming: 7 bases; J trimming: 2 bases; junction bases outside the gene matches: 7.